This record looks at one T cell receptor (beta chain) sequence and its context. The antigen remains unidentified. Researchers ran the PCR with 60 Vbeta and 13 Jbeta primers. This table comes from immunoSEQ multiplex PCR, and its TCRdb copy is limited to in-frame clones, with some not included. The sample holds more than 110,000 clones, about 80% seen once. The sample belongs to a study of cytomegalovirus exposure and HLA in healthy donors. CDR3 length equals 14 residues. Per germline, CDR1 LNHDA and CDR2 SQIVND (reference sequence). V was cut by 6 bases and J by 0 bases, with 12 bases left in between. Overall study results and limits: Later analysis demonstrated an association between a missense DCLRE1C variant and TCR beta V- and J-gene trimming. A later analysis associated roughly 15,000 TCR beta sequences with HLA alleles at a 0.05 false discovery rate. As was reported, the HLA-A and HLA-B alleles of most subjects were accurately predicted from TCR beta sequences.

The origin of this receptor is a man aged 25-45 years in good health and CMV-seropositive. Material for sequencing was PBMCs. The chain recombines TRBV19 with TRBJ2-7; a weak D match, TRBD2 (5 bases). The CDR3 DNA reads as TGTGCCAGTAGATCAAGCGGAAACTCCTACGAGCAGTACTTC. This encodes CASRSSGNSYEQYF.